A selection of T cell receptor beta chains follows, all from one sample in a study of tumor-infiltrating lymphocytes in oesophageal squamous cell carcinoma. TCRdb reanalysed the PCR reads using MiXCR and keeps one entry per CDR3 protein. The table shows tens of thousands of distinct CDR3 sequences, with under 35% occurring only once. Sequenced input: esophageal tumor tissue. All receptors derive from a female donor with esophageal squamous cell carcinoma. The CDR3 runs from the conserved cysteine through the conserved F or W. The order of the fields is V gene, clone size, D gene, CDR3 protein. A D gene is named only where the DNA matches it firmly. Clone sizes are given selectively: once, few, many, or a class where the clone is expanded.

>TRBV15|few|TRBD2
CATSRDRVAGGYNEQFF
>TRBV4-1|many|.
CASSQEKRETQYF
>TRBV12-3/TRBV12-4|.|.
CASSPDQVRYNEQFF
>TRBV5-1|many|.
CASSLEASRTYNEQFF
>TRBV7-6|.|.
CASSLVRTEQETQYF
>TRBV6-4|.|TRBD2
CASSETSGEQETQYF
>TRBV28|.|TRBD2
CASTPGGGHEQYF
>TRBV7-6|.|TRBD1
CASSARQGAYEQYF
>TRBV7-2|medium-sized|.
CASSLVGGPMGLYNEQFF
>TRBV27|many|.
CASSYGMEANTGELFF
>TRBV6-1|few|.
CASSEALGLVDGETQYF
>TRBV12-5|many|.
CASGLSTRSSYNEQFF
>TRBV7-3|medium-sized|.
CASRPQSVTSYVEQYF
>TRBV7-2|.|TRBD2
CASSPRTSGGARGNEQFF
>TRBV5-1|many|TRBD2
CASTSIAGGPPGDEQFF
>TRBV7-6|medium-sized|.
CASSSAENTEAFF
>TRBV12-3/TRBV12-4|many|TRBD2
CAGGVGDTQYF
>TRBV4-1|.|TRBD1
CASSQGQGGNEQFF
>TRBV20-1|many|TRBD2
CSARNPLAGSSSTDTQYF
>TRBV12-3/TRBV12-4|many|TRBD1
CASSLGDRVGSPLHF
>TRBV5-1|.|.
CASSLDPTRAIHGELYF
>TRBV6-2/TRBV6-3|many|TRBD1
CASRPRQGYNQPQHF
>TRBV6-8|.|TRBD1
CAGGTGQGNEKLFF
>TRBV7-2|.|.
CASSLIINANQPQHF
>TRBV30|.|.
CAWNRDSYEQYF
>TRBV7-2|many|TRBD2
CASSPQGGRALEQYF
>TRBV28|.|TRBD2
CASCSLASGRGSGEQYF
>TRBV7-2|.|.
CASSLAAISYEQYF
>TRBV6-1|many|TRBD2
CASSLRREGSYEQYF
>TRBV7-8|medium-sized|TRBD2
CASSSSLAGGSGYNEQFF
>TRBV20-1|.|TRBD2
CSASSLAGSDEQYF
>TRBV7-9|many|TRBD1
CASSPGDRVRAEAFF